Shown below are 20 T cell receptor beta chains from a single sample sequenced in a study of cytotoxic CD8 clonotypes in ibrutinib-treated CLL. Generated by immunoSEQ multiplex PCR, the TCRdb table keeps only in-frame clones and is missing some. The repertoire holds 250,000 to 350,000 clones, with more than 70% as singletons. The source material was PBMCs, sampled at disease progression, from a patient treated with ibrutinib. The receptor source for this set is a human donor with chronic lymphocytic leukemia.

As DNA, the CDR3 is TGTGCCAGCAGCTTGGAGGCTAGCGGGGTCTACGAGCAGTACTTC. Its protein is CASSLEASGVYEQYF. The V gene is TRBV5-4, the J gene TRBJ2-7; 9 bases agree with TRBD2. The CDR3 has 15 amino acids. With V trimmed by 0 bases and J by 3 bases, 4 bases remained unmatched. CDR1 SGHNT and CDR2 YYREEE come from the germline V gene (reference sequence).

This chain joins TRBV13 and TRBJ2-1, with D hard to call. This CDR3 has 12 residues. Per germline, CDR1 PRHDT and CDR2 FYEKMQ (reference sequence). With 1 base removed from V and 7 bases from J, the gap between germline ends came to 5 bases. The CDR3 coding sequence is TGTGCCAGCAGCTTAGATCGTAATGAGCAGTTCTTC. Encoded protein: CASSLDRNEQFF.

The chain joins TRBV19 to TRBJ1-2, with D perhaps matching TRBD1 (6 bases). The CDR3 consists of 15 residues. Trimming pared 5 bases from V and 0 bases from J, leaving 13 bases between. Germline V gene lookup returns CDR1 LNHDA and CDR2 SQIVND (reference sequence). The CDR3 loop is CASSEGGSPNYGYTF. The CDR3 DNA follows: TGTGCCAGTAGTGAGGGGGGCTCACCTAACTATGGCTACACCTTC.

This clone was counted only a few times. The chain recombines TRBV6-5 with TRBJ2-2; D perhaps matches TRBD2 (6 bases). Trimming cost V 2 bases and J 4 bases, with 11 bases left between them. Looked up from germline, CDR1 is MNHEY and CDR2 is SVGAGI. This CDR3 comprises 15 residues. The CDR3 DNA is TGTGCCAGCAGTTACGGGACTTGGGGCACCGGGGAGCTGTTTTTT. It is translated as CASSYGTWGTGELFF.

This chain joins TRBV29-1 and TRBJ2-2, with 7 bases fitting TRBD1. V lost 6 bases to trimming and J lost 0 bases; unmatched junction nucleotides: 4. The CDR3 loop spans 14 amino acids. Germline assignment: CDR1 SQVTM and CDR2 ANQGSEA. DNA for the CDR3: TGCAGCGTCCTAGGGGGCTCGAACACCGGGGAGCTGTTTTTT. Protein sequence: CSVLGGSNTGELFF.

The CDR3 bases are TGTGCCAGCAGCTTGGCCGTTGTAAATGAAAAACTGTTTTTT. Translation: CASSLAVVNEKLFF. This chain uses TRBV5-6 with TRBJ1-4; no definite D call. Germline V lookup: CDR1 SGHDT, CDR2 YYEEEE. V was cut by 0 bases and J by 5 bases, with 8 bases left in between. The CDR3 sequence is 14 residues long.

Only a few counts were recorded for this clone. The sample carries other DNA sequences with the same CDR3. The chain joins TRBV5-1 to TRBJ1-1; a weak D match, TRBD1 (5 bases). The germline V and J ends were trimmed by 2 bases and 8 bases, with 7 bases remaining between them. This CDR3 spans 11 amino acids. Germline V CDR1 and CDR2: SGHRS, YFSETQ. The CDR3 region is CASSLGAEAFF. The CDR3, as DNA: TGCGCCAGCAGCTTAGGGGCCGAAGCTTTCTTT.

The gene calls are TRBV29-1 and TRBJ2-1; the match to TRBD2 covers 15 bases. The CDR3 length is 14 residues. Trimming removed 6 bases from V and 9 bases from J; junction bases left unmatched: 6. The V gene's germline CDR1 is SQVTM and CDR2 ANQGSEA. CDR3 sequence: CSVGGLAGGSEQFF. CDR3 coding DNA: TGCAGCGTGGGGGGACTAGCGGGAGGAAGTGAGCAGTTCTTC.

The chain carries TRBV9 and TRBJ2-7, with D unclear. Trimming stripped 4 bases from V and 4 bases from J, with 12 bases between. In germline, CDR1 is SGDLS, CDR2 YYNGEE. The CDR3 has 13 amino acids. CDR3 DNA sequence: TGTGCCAGCAGCCTTGCCCATGGGTACGAGCAGTACTTC. Encoded protein: CASSLAHGYEQYF. The full variable domain, completed using reference TRBV9 and TRBJ2-7, is DSGVTQTPKHLITATGQRVTLRCSPRSGDLSVYWYQQSLDQGLQFLIQYYNGEERAKGNILERFSAQQFPDLHSELNLSSLELGDSALYFCASSLAHGYEQYFGPGTRLTVT.

The genes are TRBV5-1 and TRBJ2-7; 9 bases map to TRBD2. This CDR3 has 14 residues. Germline V gives CDR1 SGHRS, CDR2 YFSETQ. The ends lost 6 bases at V and 0 bases at J; junction bases unmatched: 4. CDR3 sequence (DNA): TGCGCCAGCACCCTAGCGGGGAGCTCCTACGAGCAGTACTTC. Amino acid sequence: CASTLAGSSYEQYF. Using reference TRBV5-1 and TRBJ2-7 for the parts outside the CDR3, the full variable domain is KAGVTQTPRYLIKTRGQQVTLSCSPISGHRSVSWYQQTPGQGLQFLFEYFSETQRNKGNFPGRFSGRQFSNSRSEMNVSTLELGDSALYLCASTLAGSSYEQYFGPGTRLTVT.

The chain carries TRBV11-3 and TRBJ2-2; weak D call: TRBD2 (6 bases). With 5 bases removed from V and 2 bases from J, the gap between germline ends came to 12 bases. Germline assignment: CDR1 SGHNT and CDR2 YENEEA. The CDR3 is 15 amino acids. CDR3 DNA: TGTGCCAGCAGCCCAGGGACTCTCAACACCGGGGAGCTGTTTTTT. Protein: CASSPGTLNTGELFF.

This clone has only a few counts. This sequence joins TRBV7-9 and TRBJ2-7; TRBD1 agrees at 8 bases. The CDR3 runs to 12 residues. V lost 8 bases, J lost 3 bases, and 3 bases stayed unmatched. CDR1 is SEHNR and CDR2 is FQNEAQ in the germline V gene (reference sequence). The CDR3 is CASGQGGYEQYF. As DNA, the CDR3 is TGTGCCAGCGGACAGGGTGGCTACGAGCAGTACTTC.

As to this clone: This CDR3 is also generated by other DNA sequences in the sample. The V gene is TRBV5-1, the J gene TRBJ1-1; TRBD1 is a possible D gene (6 bases). CDR1 is SGHRS, CDR2 YFSETQ, per germline. The V gene lost 2 bases and the J gene lost 2 bases, with 10 bases spanning the gap. The CDR3 loop spans 14 amino acids. CDR3 in amino acids: CASSLRGRNTEAFF. The CDR3 DNA is TGCGCCAGCAGCTTACGGGGGCGAAACACTGAAGCTTTCTTT.

CDR3 sequence (DNA): TGCGCCAGCAGCCGCCGGTCTCTCGATTCCTACGAGCAGTACTTC. Encoded protein: CASSRRSLDSYEQYF. The rearrangement uses TRBV5-1 and TRBJ2-7; D not resolved. The germline gives CDR1 SGHRS, CDR2 YFSETQ. V was cut by 4 bases and J by 1 base, with 15 bases left in between. CDR3 length equals 15 residues.

This chain connects TRBV5-6 to TRBJ1-2; 10 bases are a match to TRBD1. The CDR3 is made up of 13 amino acids. The germline CDR1 and CDR2 sequences are SGHDT and YYEEEE. Trimming removed 4 bases from V and 8 bases from J; junction bases left unmatched: 5. The CDR3 spells CASSGDRGRGYTF. The CDR3 DNA reads as TGTGCCAGCAGCGGGGACAGGGGTAGAGGCTACACCTTC.

The V gene is TRBV7-2, the J gene TRBJ2-3, with TRBD2 matching 11 bases. The CDR3 has 19 amino acids. Trimming removed 1 base from V and 0 bases from J; junction bases left unmatched: 9. Germline assignment: CDR1 SGHTA and CDR2 FQGNSA. CDR3 nucleotides: TGTGCCAGCAGCTTAGGGATGACTAGCGGGAAGACTAGCACAGATACGCAGTATTTT. It codes for CASSLGMTSGKTSTDTQYF. The variable domain in full, with the rest retrieved from reference TRBV7-2 and TRBJ2-3, is GAGVSQSPSNKVTEKGKDVELRCDPISGHTALYWYRQSLGQGLEFLIYFQGNSAPDKSGLPSDRFSAERTGGSVSTLTIQRTQQEDSAVYLCASSLGMTSGKTSTDTQYFGPGTRLTVL.

V gene TRBV2 combines with J gene TRBJ2-7; tentatively, D is TRBD1 (6 bases). V gave up 2 bases and J gave up 0 bases, with 8 bases separating them. CDR1 and CDR2 (germline): SNHLY, FYNNEI. The CDR3 has 14 residues. The CDR3 here is CASSERTASYEQYF. Here the CDR3 DNA reads TGTGCCAGCAGTGAAAGGACAGCCTCCTACGAGCAGTACTTC.

On this clone itself: The junction shows a germline mismatch at one end, possibly a read error. V and J are TRBV4-1 and TRBJ1-5; 9 bases agree with TRBD1. Germline-derived CDR1 and CDR2 are MGHRA and YSYEKL. The CDR3 runs to 17 residues. The chain's CDR3 is CASSQVDTGGSTQPQHF. Written as DNA, the CDR3 is TGCGCCAGCAGCCAGGTAGATACAGGGGGCAGCACTCAGCCCCAGCATTTT.

The V gene is TRBV7-2, the J gene TRBJ1-6; 10 positions agree with TRBD1. CDR1 is SGHTA, CDR2 FQGNSA, per germline. There are 13 residues in the CDR3. The V segment lost 10 bases and the J segment 7 bases; nucleotides outside the gene matches: 4. CDR3 bases: TGTGCCATCGGGACAGGGGTGAATTCACCCCTCCACTTT. Its translation: CAIGTGVNSPLHF.

The gene calls are TRBV9 and TRBJ2-2; tentative D call: TRBD1 (5 bases). CDR1 is SGDLS, CDR2 YYNGEE, per germline. CDR3 length: 13 residues. V lost 7 bases to trimming and J lost 2 bases, with 9 bases between them. The CDR3 region has the DNA TGTGCCAGCGCAGGGTATAACACCGGGGAGCTGTTTTTT. This translates into CASAGYNTGELFF.